This T cell receptor (beta chain) was obtained from a study of blood T cell repertoires in COVID-19. At the level of the study: The samples span acute and convalescent COVID-19 from the United States, Italy and Spain. Nucleic acid was either cDNA or gDNA, and it came from T cells, B-cell-depleted T cells, or PBMCs.

Original analysis: From reference gene primer amplification, estimates of nucleated cell counts were derived. Data came from immunoSEQ multiplex PCR; TCRdb stores just in-frame clones and leaves some out. That table is the source of V, J and clone size, and D and trimming were worked out from the DNA. This table holds a few hundred thousand clones, just over 85% found once. CDR1 is LGHNT, CDR2 FRNRAP, per germline. Trimming removed 3 bases at V and 1 base at J, with 13 bases between. The CDR3 has 16 amino acids. Participant ages covered roughly 18 to 89 years across 20 to 30 US areas. What was sequenced was PBMCs or T cells enriched from blood (not recorded which). The J gene is TRBJ1-5, the V gene TRBV12-5, with D tentatively TRBD1 (5 bases). This sequence originates from a woman aged 35 to 49 with acute COVID-19. The CDR3 sequence is CASGFIGRVSNQPQHF. CDR3 nucleotide sequence: TGTGCTAGTGGTTTTATTGGCAGGGTAAGCAATCAGCCCCAGCATTTT.